A selection of T cell receptor beta chains follows, all from one sample in a study of blood T cell repertoires in COVID-19. Data came from immunoSEQ multiplex PCR; TCRdb stores just in-frame clones and leaves some out. There are roughly 220,000 clones in the sample; about 88% occur only once, and around 9.6% lies in the top ten. Sequencing was carried out using peripheral blood. The receptors stem from a woman between 50 and 59 years old with COVID-19, enrolled during active disease. CDR3s include the opening cysteine and the closing phenylalanine or tryptophan. D genes are given only for firm matches. Size is omitted from some rows. Given values are once, few, many or a class for expanded clones.

CDR3 length	V gene	J gene	D gene	clone size	CDR3 DNA	CDR3 protein
11	TRBV10-2	TRBJ1-1	.	.	TGCGCCAGCAGGCAGGGGACTGAAGCTTTCTTT	CASRQGTEAFF
13	TRBV11-1	TRBJ1-1	.	.	TGTGCCAGCAGGTCAGGGCAGAACACTGAAGCTTTCTTT	CASRSGQNTEAFF
18	TRBV10-3	TRBJ2-1	TRBD2	.	TGTGCCATCACCTGGGACAGAGGGAGACTAGCGGGGGGCAATGAGCAGTTCTTC	CAITWDRGRLAGGNEQFF
16	TRBV6-5	TRBJ1-5	TRBD1	.	TGTGCCAGCAGTTCCCAACGACAGGGTATGGGAGAGCCCCAGCATTTT	CASSSQRQGMGEPQHF
12	TRBV6-1	TRBJ1-2	.	.	TGTGCCAGCAGTGATGCAGGGGCTGGCTACACCTTC	CASSDAGAGYTF
16	TRBV28	TRBJ1-2	TRBD1	.	TGTGCCAGCAGTTTAAGTGCGGCAGGGGGCTATGATGGCTACACCTTC	CASSLSAAGGYDGYTF
15	TRBV1	TRBJ2-3	.	once	TGCACCAGCAGCCACGGACTAGCGGGGGCTGATACGCAGTATTTT	CTSSHGLAGADTQYF
15	TRBV5-5	TRBJ1-4	.	.	TGTGCCAGCAGCTTGTACGAACAGGCGAACGAAAAACTGTTTTTT	CASSLYEQANEKLFF
15	TRBV5-5	TRBJ2-2	TRBD2	few	TGTGCCAGCAGCTTGGGACTAGCGGACACCGGGGAGCTGTTTTTT	CASSLGLADTGELFF
15	TRBV5-1	TRBJ1-4	TRBD1	.	TGCGCCAGCAGCCCTGGACAGGGGACAGGGGAAAAACTGTTTTTT	CASSPGQGTGEKLFF
16	TRBV24-1	TRBJ2-6	.	.	TGTGCCACCAGTGATTTTACAAGCTCTGGGGCCAACGTCCTGACTTTC	CATSDFTSSGANVLTF
14	TRBV10-3	TRBJ2-3	.	.	TGTGCCACCGCGACAGGGACTGCCACAGATACGCAGTATTTT	CATATGTATDTQYF
11	TRBV20-1	TRBJ2-3	.	once	TGCAGTGCTAGCGGCACAGATACGCAGTATTTT	CSASGTDTQYF
17	TRBV5-1	TRBJ2-3	TRBD2	.	TGCGCCAGCAGCTTATCTTTACTAGCGGGGACCTCAGATACGCAGTATTTT	CASSLSLLAGTSDTQYF
12	TRBV28	TRBJ1-2	.	.	TGTGCCAGCAGTTTGACAGCCTATGGCTACACCTTC	CASSLTAYGYTF